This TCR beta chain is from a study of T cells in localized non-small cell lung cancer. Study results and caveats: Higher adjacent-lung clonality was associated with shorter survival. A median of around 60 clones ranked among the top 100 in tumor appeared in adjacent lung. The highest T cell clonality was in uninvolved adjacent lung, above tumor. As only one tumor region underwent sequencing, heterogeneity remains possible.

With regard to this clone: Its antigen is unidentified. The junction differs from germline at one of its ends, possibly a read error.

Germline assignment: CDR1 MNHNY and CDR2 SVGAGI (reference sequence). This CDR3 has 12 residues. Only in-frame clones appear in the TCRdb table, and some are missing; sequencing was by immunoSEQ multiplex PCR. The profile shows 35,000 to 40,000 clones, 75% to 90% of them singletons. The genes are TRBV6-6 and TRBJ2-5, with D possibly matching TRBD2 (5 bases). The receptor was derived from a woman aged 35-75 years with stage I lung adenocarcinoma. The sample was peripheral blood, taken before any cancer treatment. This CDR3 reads CASLGSQEAQYF. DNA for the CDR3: TGTGCCAGCTTGGGGAGCCAAGAGGCCCAGTACTTC.